Listed below are T cell receptor beta chains from one sample, sequenced in a study of early T cells in non-severe SARS-CoV-2 infection. TCRdb analysed the 5' RACE reads with MiXCR anew, one entry per CDR3 protein. The table includes approximately 100,000 distinct CDR3 sequences, 14% detected once. The material sequenced was whole blood. The receptors derive from an adult who was a healthcare worker with PCR-confirmed SARS-CoV-2 infection or an uninfected control (not recorded which). Each CDR3 is given with its conserved first and last residue. Each record gives: CDR3 length, clone size, D gene, J gene, V gene, CDR3 DNA, CDR3 protein. A D gene is named only where the DNA matches it firmly. Expanded clones get a size class; other rows say once, few or many, or leave the size out.

>16|-|TRBD2|TRBJ2-5|TRBV7-6
TGTGCCAGCAGCTTAGGAGGGACTAGCGGGGGAAAGACCCAGTACTTC
CASSLGGTSGGKTQYF
>13|-|TRBD1|TRBJ2-7|TRBV12-5
TGTGCTAGTGGTTTGGCGGACAGGGGCGAGCAGTACTTC
CASGLADRGEQYF
>18|-|TRBD2|TRBJ2-3|TRBV3-1
TGTGCCAGCAGCCATTCCCTGGCGGGGGTCCCCAGCACAGATACGCAGTATTTT
CASSHSLAGVPSTDTQYF
>12|many|-|TRBJ2-7|TRBV7-9
TGTGCCAGCAGCCACCAATCCTACGAGCAGTACTTC
CASSHQSYEQYF
>13|-|-|TRBJ2-3|TRBV9
TGTGCCAGCAGCGTAGAGATCGAGGATACGCAGTATTTT
CASSVEIEDTQYF
>12|-|TRBD1|TRBJ1-2|TRBV29-1
TGCAGCGCCATACAGGGGGCGAAGGGCTACACCTTC
CSAIQGAKGYTF
>14|-|TRBD1|TRBJ2-3|TRBV7-3
TGTCCCAGCAGCCTTACAGGGGGCGCAGATACGCAGTATTTT
CPSSLTGGADTQYF
>14|-|-|TRBJ2-3|TRBV12-3/TRBV12-4
TGTGCCAGCAGTTTCAAGGACGGCCCAGGTACGCAGTATTTT
CASSFKDGPGTQYF
>16|-|TRBD1|TRBJ1-5|TRBV10-2
TGCGCCAGCAGTAAGGAGACAGGGGTGGTCAGTCAGCCCCAGCATTTT
CASSKETGVVSQPQHF
>13|-|-|TRBJ1-1|TRBV7-2
TGTGCCAGCAGCCGCACAAAGAACACTGAAGCTTTCTTT
CASSRTKNTEAFF
>17|-|TRBD1|TRBJ1-2|TRBV27
TGTGCCAGCAGTTTATCTGGGACAGGACGTCTGGGGTATGGCTACACCTTC
CASSLSGTGRLGYGYTF
>13|-|-|TRBJ2-7|TRBV10-3
TGTGCCACCTCCCCTGGGGGGTCCTACGAGCAGTACTTC
CATSPGGSYEQYF
>9|few|-|TRBJ2-3|TRBV20-1
TGCAGTCACACAGATACGCAGTATTTT
CSHTDTQYF